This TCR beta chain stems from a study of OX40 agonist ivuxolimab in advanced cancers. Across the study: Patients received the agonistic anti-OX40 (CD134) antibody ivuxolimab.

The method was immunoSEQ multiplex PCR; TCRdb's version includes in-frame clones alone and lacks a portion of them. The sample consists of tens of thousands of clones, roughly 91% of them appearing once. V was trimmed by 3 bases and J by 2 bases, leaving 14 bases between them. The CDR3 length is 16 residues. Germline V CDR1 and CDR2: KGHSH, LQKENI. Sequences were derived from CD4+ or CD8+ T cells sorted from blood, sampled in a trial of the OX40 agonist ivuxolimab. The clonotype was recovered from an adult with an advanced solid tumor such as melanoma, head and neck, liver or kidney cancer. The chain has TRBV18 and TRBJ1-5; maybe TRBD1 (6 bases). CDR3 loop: CASSPVGQPGNQPQHF. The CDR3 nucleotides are TGTGCCAGCTCACCGGTAGGACAGCCGGGCAATCAGCCCCAGCATTTT.